One TCR beta chain is described in this entry. This specimen belongs to a study of blood T cell repertoires in COVID-19. The V and J ends lost 0 bases and 1 base respectively, with 8 bases between them. The CDR3 contains 15 residues. The germline gives CDR1 SGDLS, CDR2 YYNGEE. Clones were read by immunoSEQ multiplex PCR, and TCRdb kept only the in-frame ones, dropping some. Of 210,000 or so clones in the sample, around 91% were seen once. Sequenced: peripheral blood. The TCR comes from a woman in her forties with acute or convalescent COVID-19. The V gene is TRBV9, the J gene TRBJ2-4; no reliable D call. The CDR3: CASSVGGNAKNIQYF. The CDR3 DNA reads TGTGCCAGCAGCGTAGGAGGAAACGCCAAAAACATTCAGTACTTC. Full variable domain (outside the CDR3, taken from reference TRBV9 and TRBJ2-4): DSGVTQTPKHLITATGQRVTLRCSPRSGDLSVYWYQQSLDQGLQFLIQYYNGEERAKGNILERFSAQQFPDLHSELNLSSLELGDSALYFCASSVGGNAKNIQYFGAGTRLSVL.